The present T cell receptor (beta chain) was sequenced within a study of T-cell reconstitution after alpha-beta-depleted transplantation in children. This clonotype was detected ten times or more. Unique molecular identifiers were incorporated when the TCRbeta library was constructed. A single record per CDR3 protein comes from TCRdb applying MiXCR to the PCR reads. The top ten hold about 6% of the sample, which has a few hundred thousand distinct CDR3 sequences, around an eighth seen once. There are 12 residues in the CDR3. Germline assignment: CDR1 SQVTM and CDR2 ANQGSEA. The junction had 7 bases not matched to a gene; V was cut back by 7 bases and J by 5 bases.

The sample here was PBMCs from the stem cell graft donor, taken from the stem cell graft. The source is a human donor who donated a stem cell graft to a child with combined immunodeficiency. This chain links TRBV29-1 with TRBJ1-1; 7 bases fit TRBD1. CDR3 region: CSARQGHTEAFF. CDR3 DNA: TGCAGCGCAAGACAGGGTCATACTGAAGCTTTCTTT.